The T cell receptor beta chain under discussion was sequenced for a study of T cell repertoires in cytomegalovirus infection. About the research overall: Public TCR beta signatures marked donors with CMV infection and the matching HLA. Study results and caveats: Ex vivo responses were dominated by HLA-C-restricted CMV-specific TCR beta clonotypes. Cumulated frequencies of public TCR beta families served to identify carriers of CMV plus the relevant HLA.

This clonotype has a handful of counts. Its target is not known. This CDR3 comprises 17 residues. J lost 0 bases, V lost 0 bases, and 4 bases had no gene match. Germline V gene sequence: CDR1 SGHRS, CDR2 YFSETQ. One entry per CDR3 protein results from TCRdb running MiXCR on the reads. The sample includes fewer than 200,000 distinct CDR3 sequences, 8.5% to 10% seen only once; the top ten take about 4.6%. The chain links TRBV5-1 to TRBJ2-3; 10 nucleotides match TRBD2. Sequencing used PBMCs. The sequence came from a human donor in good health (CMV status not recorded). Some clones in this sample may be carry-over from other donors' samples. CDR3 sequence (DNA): TGCGCCAGCAGCTTGGACGCGACTAGCGGGAGCACAGATACGCAGTATTTT. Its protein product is CASSLDATSGSTDTQYF.